Following are 30 T cell receptor beta chains from one sample sequenced in a study of blood T cell repertoires in COVID-19. Method: immunoSEQ multiplex PCR; TCRdb's copy keeps in-frame clones and lacks some. The data contain some 24,000 clones, about 89% of them singletons. The sequencing input was peripheral blood. The receptors were sampled from a man in his fifties or sixties with active COVID-19.

The V gene is TRBV28, the J gene TRBJ2-2; 9 bases fit TRBD2. The CDR3 sequence is 15 residues long. Trimming removed 5 bases from V and 6 bases from J; junction bases left unmatched: 7. The germline gives CDR1 MDHEN, CDR2 SYDVKM. The CDR3 DNA reads TGTGCCAGCAGTCTAGGGACTAGCCACGCCGGGGAGCTGTTTTTT. Translating it yields CASSLGTSHAGELFF.

The chain recombines TRBV7-9 with TRBJ1-4; 8 bases are a match to TRBD1. Germline lookup yields CDR1 SEHNR and CDR2 FQNEAQ (reference sequence). The CDR3 has 16 amino acids. J gave up 0 bases and V 5 bases, and 5 bases lay outside the gene matches. The CDR3 loop is CASSALQGATNEKLFF. The CDR3 DNA reads as TGTGCCAGCAGCGCCTTACAGGGGGCAACTAATGAAAAACTGTTTTTT. The full variable domain, rest sourced from reference TRBV7-9 and TRBJ1-4, is DTGVSQNPRHKITKRGQNVTFRCDPISEHNRLYWYRQTLGQGPEFLTYFQNEAQLEKSRLLSDRFSAERPKGSFSTLEIQRTEQGDSAMYLCASSALQGATNEKLFFGSGTQLSVL.

This clone was seen a single time. This chain joins TRBV10-1 and TRBJ1-5, with unresolved D. CDR3 length: 16 residues. V gave up 0 bases and J gave up 0 bases, with 9 bases separating them. In germline, CDR1 is WNHNN, CDR2 SYGVQD (reference sequence). The CDR3 here is CASSESAAHSNQPQHF. DNA of the CDR3: TGCGCCAGCAGTGAGTCGGCCGCCCATAGCAATCAGCCCCAGCATTTT.

In its sample, this clone was seen once. The chain recombines TRBV29-1 with TRBJ2-2, with a tentative D call TRBD2 (5 bases). V lost 6 bases, J lost 6 bases, and 17 bases lay in between. CDR1 SQVTM and CDR2 ANQGSEA come from the germline V gene. CDR3 length: 14 amino acids. DNA for the CDR3: TGCAGCGTCATACAGTCGGGGTATGCCGGGGAGCTGTTTTTT. Its translation: CSVIQSGYAGELFF.

J is TRBJ2-5 and V is TRBV4-1; TRBD2 matches 12 bases. J was trimmed by 5 bases and V by 2 bases; bases with no gene match: 15. Germline CDR1 reads MGHRA; CDR2 reads YSYEKL. This CDR3 is built from 19 residues. The CDR3 nucleotides read TGCGCCAGCAGCCAATTCGGGACTAGCGGGTCACCCTCACAGGAGACCCAGTACTTC. Amino acid sequence: CASSQFGTSGSPSQETQYF.

This clone has more than one count but fewer than ten. The chain has TRBV10-3 and TRBJ2-4; tentatively, D is TRBD1 (6 bases). Germline CDR1 reads ENHRY; CDR2 reads SYGVKD. The CDR3 length is 15 residues. Between the trimmed V and J ends, which lost 2 bases and 0 bases, there was a span of 8 bases. DNA for the CDR3: TGTGCCATCAGTGAGGGACAGATAGCCAAAAACATTCAGTACTTC. Translating it yields CAISEGQIAKNIQYF.

The chain joins TRBV6-2 or TRBV6-3 to TRBJ2-7; D is perhaps TRBD2 (7 bases). This CDR3 has 14 amino acids. CDR1 and CDR2 from the germline V gene are MNHEY and SVGEGT. The V end was cut by 2 bases, the J end by 3 bases, with 11 bases between. DNA of the CDR3: TGTGCCAGCAGTTACCGGCGGGGGCGCTACGAGCAGTACTTC. Protein product: CASSYRRGRYEQYF.

The chain links TRBV5-5 to TRBJ1-4; 8 bases fit TRBD1. V shed 7 bases and J 1 base; nucleotides not matched to a gene: 6. Germline V lookup: CDR1 SGHKS, CDR2 YYEKEE (reference sequence). The CDR3 runs 15 residues. The CDR3 is CASGGQGRTNEKLFF. The CDR3 DNA is TGTGCCAGCGGCGGACAGGGTCGAACTAATGAAAAACTGTTTTTT.

This clone has a handful of counts. This chain uses TRBV6-2 or TRBV6-3 with TRBJ2-1, with D hard to call. CDR3 length equals 15 residues. The germline V gene encodes CDR1 MNHEY and CDR2 SVGEGT. The V and J ends lost 0 bases and 6 bases respectively, with 12 bases between them. The CDR3 DNA reads as TGTGCCAGCAGTTACTCGACTTACGCACGCAATGAGCAGTTCTTC. It yields the protein CASSYSTYARNEQFF.

This chain joins TRBV9 and TRBJ2-4, with TRBD2 matching 7 bases. Looked up from germline, CDR1 is SGDLS and CDR2 is YYNGEE. The CDR3 is 17 residues long. Trimming at V came to 4 bases and at J to 6 bases, leaving 16 bases not matched to a gene. CDR3 residues: CASSPSYPLAGVNIQYF. CDR3 DNA: TGTGCCAGCAGCCCCAGTTATCCACTGGCGGGAGTAAACATTCAGTACTTC.

The V and J genes are TRBV4-2 and TRBJ2-7; TRBD1 matches at 8 bases. V shed 3 bases and J 6 bases; nucleotides not matched to a gene: 7. The length of the CDR3 is 14 residues. From germline, CDR1 is LGHNA and CDR2 YNFKEQ. For the CDR3, the DNA is TGTGCCAGCAGCCACCCGGGACAGGCGGTCGAGCAGTACTTC. The encoded protein is CASSHPGQAVEQYF.

The chain links TRBV7-2 to TRBJ2-1; 7 positions match TRBD2. With V trimmed by 7 bases and J by 0 bases, 9 bases remained unmatched. The length of the CDR3 is 16 residues. Germline-derived CDR1 and CDR2 are SGHTA and FQGNSA. The DNA for the CDR3 is TGTGCCAGCACCTCGCAAGCGGGATTCTCCTACAATGAGCAGTTCTTC. Protein: CASTSQAGFSYNEQFF.

This clone was counted a single time. This chain links TRBV10-3 with TRBJ2-7; D perhaps matches TRBD1 (6 bases). CDR3 size: 12 residues. In germline, CDR1 is ENHRY, CDR2 SYGVKD. The V end lost 7 bases, the J end lost 3 bases, and 10 bases lay between the germline ends. In DNA, the CDR3 is TGTGCCATCACAGGGGACCTCTACGAGCAGTACTTC. Translating it yields CAITGDLYEQYF.

The J gene is TRBJ1-1, the V gene TRBV6-2 or TRBV6-3; possible D gene TRBD1, 6 bases. This CDR3 region has 12 residues. Trimming shortened V by 6 bases and J by 4 bases, and 9 bases separated the two germline ends. The germline V gene has CDR1 MNHEY and CDR2 SVGEGT. For the CDR3, the DNA is TGTGCCAGCAGCCTGGACAGCACTGAAGCTTTCTTT. This translates into CASSLDSTEAFF.

By frequency in the sample, this clone is medium-sized (0.01 to 0.1%). The chain uses TRBV18 and TRBJ1-1; 9 bases match TRBD1. The junction had 10 bases not matched to a gene; V was cut back by 2 bases and J by 0 bases. Germline V CDR1 and CDR2: KGHSH, LQKENI. CDR3 length: 18 residues. CDR3: CASSPSGTGRPVNTEAFF. The CDR3, as DNA: TGTGCCAGCTCACCATCCGGGACAGGGCGGCCCGTGAACACTGAAGCTTTCTTT.

The chain joins TRBV6-5 to TRBJ1-1; perhaps TRBD1 as D (5 bases). The CDR3 covers 15 residues. The ends were cut back, 2 bases at V and 5 bases at J, with 15 bases in the middle. Germline CDR1 and CDR2: MNHEY and SVGAGI. CDR3 sequence: CASSYGAGKITEAFF. In nucleotides, the CDR3 is TGTGCCAGCAGTTACGGTGCAGGGAAGATTACTGAAGCTTTCTTT.

The rearrangement links TRBV19 to TRBJ2-4, with D tentatively TRBD2 (7 bases). The CDR3 runs 14 residues. V was trimmed by 9 bases and J by 3 bases, leaving 15 bases between them. Germline CDR1 is LNHDA and CDR2 is SQIVND (reference sequence). The CDR3 DNA is TGTGCCAGCTACGGGGGGCCCGACAAAAACATTCAGTACTTC. As protein: CASYGGPDKNIQYF.

This rearrangement joins TRBV5-1 to TRBJ2-1, with 7 bases matching TRBD2. Germline trimming cut 2 bases from V and 7 bases from J; bases unmatched to any gene: 15. Germline CDR1 is SGHRS and CDR2 is YFSETQ. The CDR3 covers 17 residues. CDR3 loop: CASSFGGGGNRGNEQFF. DNA of the CDR3: TGCGCCAGCAGCTTCGGTGGGGGAGGGAATAGGGGAAATGAGCAGTTCTTC.

The chain couples TRBV19 to TRBJ2-7; 9 bases are a match to TRBD1. V shed 8 bases, J shed 3 bases, and the junction held 8 bases outside the gene matches. Germline CDR1 is LNHDA and CDR2 is SQIVND (reference sequence). This CDR3 region has 14 residues. The CDR3 here is CASAPGDRVYEQYF. CDR3 sequence (DNA): TGTGCCAGTGCCCCGGGGGACAGGGTCTACGAGCAGTACTTC.

The chain employs TRBV11-3 and TRBJ2-5, with D tentatively TRBD1 (5 bases). Germline CDR1 is SGHNT and CDR2 is YENEEA. V shed 6 bases and J shed 5 bases, with 13 bases lying between them. The length of the CDR3 is 13 residues. CDR3 coding DNA: TGTGCCAGCAGGGGGCGTGCAGCGGAGACCCAGTACTTC. It specifies CASRGRAAETQYF.

The J gene is TRBJ2-7, the V gene TRBV5-4; 7 positions match TRBD2. V gave up 0 bases and J gave up 7 bases; unmatched junction bases: 4. CDR1 and CDR2 (germline): SGHNT, YYREEE (reference sequence). The CDR3 length is 13 residues. Written as DNA, the CDR3 is TGTGCCAGCAGCTTGGCACTAGCGAGTGAGCAGTACTTC. The encoded protein is CASSLALASEQYF.

J is TRBJ2-3 and V is TRBV6-5, with 7 positions matching TRBD1. The trim removed 6 bases at V and 7 bases at J, leaving 10 bases unmatched. From germline, CDR1 is MNHEY and CDR2 SVGAGI. The CDR3 extends over 14 amino acids. In DNA, the CDR3 is TGTGCCAGCAGGGCCGGGACAGAGATACATACGCAGTATTTT. Protein: CASRAGTEIHTQYF.

The chain carries TRBV7-6 and TRBJ2-3, with 10 bases that match TRBD2. Trimming removed 4 bases from V and 4 bases from J; junction bases left unmatched: 11. The CDR3 extends over 17 amino acids. CDR1 SGHVS and CDR2 FNYEAQ come from the germline V gene. CDR3 sequence: CASSYGASGRVADTQYF. CDR3 coding DNA: TGTGCCAGCAGCTACGGGGCAAGCGGGAGGGTGGCAGATACGCAGTATTTT. The full variable domain, completed using reference TRBV7-6 and TRBJ2-3, is GAGVSQSPRYKVTKRGQDVALRCDPISGHVSLYWYRQALGQGPEFLTYFNYEAQQDKSGLPNDRFSAERPEGSISTLTIQRTEQRDSAMYRCASSYGASGRVADTQYFGPGTRLTVL.

The chain is built from TRBV18 and TRBJ1-4; D call uncertain. The CDR3 loop spans 13 amino acids. The V end lost 1 base, the J end lost 5 bases, and 5 bases lay between the germline ends. Germline V gene sequence: CDR1 KGHSH, CDR2 LQKENI. In DNA form, the CDR3 reads TGTGCCAGCTCACCACTAGAGAATGAAAAACTGTTTTTT. Its translation is CASSPLENEKLFF.

V usage is TRBV5-1 and J usage is TRBJ1-1, with TRBD1 as a possible D gene (5 bases). The CDR3 loop spans 16 amino acids. V was clipped by 4 bases and J by 4 bases, with 20 bases between them. Per germline, CDR1 SGHRS and CDR2 YFSETQ. CDR3 loop: CASSPGRGGGGTEAFF. For the CDR3, the DNA is TGCGCCAGCAGCCCGGGACGCGGGGGAGGTGGCACTGAAGCTTTCTTT.

The rearrangement uses TRBV19 and TRBJ2-1; TRBD2 is a possible D gene (5 bases). Germline-derived CDR1 and CDR2 are LNHDA and SQIVND (reference sequence). Trimming shortened V by 3 bases and J by 3 bases, and 9 bases separated the two germline ends. The CDR3 has 14 amino acids. The CDR3 protein is CASSMAEGYNEQFF. CDR3 DNA sequence: TGTGCCAGTAGTATGGCAGAGGGCTACAATGAGCAGTTCTTC.

The chain recombines TRBV9 with TRBJ2-5; 9 bases are shared with TRBD2. There are 19 residues in the CDR3. Germline loops: CDR1 SGDLS, CDR2 YYNGEE. V lost 4 bases, J lost 5 bases, and 21 bases stayed unmatched. CDR3: CASSTPGGLAGGPGETQYF. CDR3 nucleotide sequence: TGTGCCAGCAGCACTCCTGGGGGACTCGCGGGAGGGCCGGGGGAGACCCAGTACTTC. Based on the CDR3 plus reference TRBV9 and TRBJ2-5, the full variable domain is DSGVTQTPKHLITATGQRVTLRCSPRSGDLSVYWYQQSLDQGLQFLIQYYNGEERAKGNILERFSAQQFPDLHSELNLSSLELGDSALYFCASSTPGGLAGGPGETQYFGPGTRLLVL.

This clone came up a few times. CDR3 nucleotides: TGTGCCAGCAGTCCCCCCTTCCGGGAGGGCTCCGAGCAGTTCTTC. This sequence encodes CASSPPFREGSEQFF. The rearrangement joins TRBV7-9 to TRBJ2-1, with 8 bases lining up with TRBD2. The V gene end was trimmed by 6 bases and the J gene end by 10 bases; junction bases not matched to a gene: 14. The length of the CDR3 is 15 residues. Germline CDR1 reads SEHNR; CDR2 reads FQNEAQ (reference sequence).

As concerns this clone: In the same sample, other DNA sequences code for this CDR3. The rearrangement joins TRBV3-1 (or the pseudogene TRBV3-2) to TRBJ1-5, with 11 bases fitting TRBD1. The trim removed 4 bases at V and 7 bases at J, leaving 6 bases unmatched. Germline-derived CDR1 and CDR2 are LGHDT and YNNKEL (reference sequence). This CDR3 contains 15 residues. The CDR3 coding sequence is TGTGCCAGCAGCCCAGGACAGGGGGCACGACAGCCCCAGCATTTT. It encodes CASSPGQGARQPQHF.

V usage is TRBV7-2 and J usage is TRBJ2-3; D is perhaps TRBD2 (6 bases). Trimming stripped 2 bases from V and 1 base from J, with 13 bases between. Germline V CDR1 and CDR2: SGHTA, FQGNSA. The CDR3 is 16 amino acids. In nucleotides, the CDR3 is TGTGCCAGCAGCTTAAGGCGGGGTGGAGGCACAGATACGCAGTATTTT. As protein: CASSLRRGGGTDTQYF.